These 31 T cell receptor beta chains originate from one sample sequenced in a study. TCRdb analysed the reads with MiXCR anew, one entry per CDR3 protein. The table has under 5,500 distinct CDR3 sequences, roughly 7.5% seen once. Specimen: CD4+ T cells from synovial fluid. The receptors were gathered from a human donor with rheumatoid arthritis.

By share, this clonotype counts as medium-sized (0.01 to 0.1%). The genes are TRBV20-1 and TRBJ2-5; tentative D call: TRBD1 (6 bases). Germline V gene data show CDR1 as DFQATT and CDR2 as SNEGSKA (reference sequence). The CDR3 consists of 14 residues. The V end lost 1 base, the J end lost 1 base, and 10 bases lay between the germline ends. CDR3 DNA: TGCAGTGCTAGAGGGACAGCAGGCCAAGAGACCCAGTACTTC. Translated: CSARGTAGQETQYF.

The CDR3 is CASSLGNGYTF. CDR3 nucleotides: TGTGCCAGCAGCCTCGGCAATGGCTACACCTTC. V gene TRBV28 combines with J gene TRBJ1-2; D remains ambiguous. CDR3 length: 11 amino acids. Germline loops: CDR1 MDHEN, CDR2 SYDVKM. V gave up 6 bases and J gave up 6 bases, with 8 bases separating them.

This clonotype has ten or more counts. V usage is TRBV6-6 and J usage is TRBJ1-4, with a possible D match to TRBD1 (5 bases). This CDR3 has 18 residues. Germline V CDR1 and CDR2: MNHNY, SVGAGI (reference sequence). V dropped 7 bases and J dropped 3 bases, with 24 bases sitting between them. CDR3 bases: TGTGCCAGCATTGGCCGATTTTACACCGGGACCTCTAATGAAAAACTGTTTTTT. This codes for CASIGRFYTGTSNEKLFF.

By sample share, this clonotype is medium-sized. The chain has TRBV20-1 and TRBJ2-3; no clear D gene. V lost 4 bases, J lost 2 bases, and 7 bases lay in between. The V gene's germline CDR1 is DFQATT and CDR2 SNEGSKA (reference sequence). The CDR3 loop spans 12 amino acids. The CDR3 region has the DNA TGCAGTGCTAAGGGCTACACAGATACGCAGTATTTT. Translated: CSAKGYTDTQYF.

The table lists this clonotype with many counts. J is TRBJ1-6 and V is TRBV7-3; TRBD1 aligns across 10 bases. The CDR3 length is 15 residues. After removal of 2 bases from V and 9 bases from J, the junction contained 4 bases not matched to a gene. Germline assignment: CDR1 SGHTA and CDR2 FQGTGA. CDR3 coding DNA: TGTGCCAGCAGCTTAGGACAGGGGGTCTTTTCACCCCTCCACTTT. It translates to CASSLGQGVFSPLHF.

This clonotype is deemed medium-sized. The V and J genes are TRBV2 and TRBJ1-3, with D hard to call. The length of the CDR3 is 14 residues. Germline lookup yields CDR1 SNHLY and CDR2 FYNNEI. Trimming shortened V by 9 bases and J by 3 bases, and 15 bases separated the two germline ends. CDR3 sequence reads: CASSRSPSGNTIYF. CDR3 nucleotide sequence: TGTGCCAGTAGTCGCTCCCCGAGTGGAAACACCATATATTTT.

This clonotype is labeled medium-sized. This chain links TRBV7-6 with TRBJ2-6, with D unresolved. The germline V gene encodes CDR1 SGHVS and CDR2 FNYEAQ. The CDR3 is made up of 15 amino acids. V lost 0 bases, J lost 1 base, and 4 bases lay in between. The CDR3 reads CASSLAVSGANVLTF. For the CDR3, the DNA is TGTGCCAGCAGCTTAGCCGTGTCTGGGGCCAACGTCCTGACTTTC.

Comments on this clonotype: A clone one base away is much larger, so this may be a read error. The CDR3 sequence is CASSLVGFSYEEYF. As DNA, the CDR3 is TGTGCCAGCAGCTTAGTAGGGTTCTCCTACGAGGAGTACTTC. The chain has TRBV7-2 and TRBJ2-7; no definite D call. CDR1 and CDR2 from the germline V gene are SGHTA and FQGNSA. The CDR3 spans 14 residues.

By proportion, this clonotype is large. The chain links TRBV5-5 to TRBJ1-6; D is ambiguous. The V gene lost 1 base and the J gene lost 1 base, with 0 bases spanning the gap. The CDR3 sequence is 13 residues long. Germline V gene data show CDR1 as SGHKS and CDR2 as YYEKEE (reference sequence). Written as DNA, the CDR3 is TGTGCCAGCAGCTTGTCCTATAATTCACCCCTCCACTTT. It is translated as CASSLSYNSPLHF.

This clonotype was picked up many times. V is TRBV29-1 and J is TRBJ1-2, with 8 bases fitting TRBD1. The CDR3 loop spans 12 amino acids. After removal of 7 bases from V and 7 bases from J, the junction contained 8 bases not matched to a gene. The germline CDR1 and CDR2 sequences are SQVTM and ANQGSEA. The chain's CDR3 is CSGLTGVSGYTF. Here the CDR3 DNA reads TGCAGCGGATTGACAGGGGTGTCTGGCTACACCTTC.

By share of the sample, this clonotype is medium-sized. This chain joins TRBV10-3 and TRBJ1-1; D remains ambiguous. This CDR3 is built from 13 residues. CDR1 and CDR2 from the germline V gene are ENHRY and SYGVKD. The ends were cut back, 8 bases at V and 1 base at J, with 11 bases in the middle. CDR3 in amino acids: CAIASGGNTEAFF. DNA of the CDR3: TGTGCCATCGCCTCGGGAGGGAACACTGAAGCTTTCTTT.

Turning to this clonotype: It may be a read error: a sequence one base away is much more abundant. This chain links TRBV28 with TRBJ2-1; 8 positions agree with TRBD1. The CDR3 covers 15 residues. V shed 6 bases and J 3 bases; nucleotides not matched to a gene: 7. Per the germline V gene, CDR1 is MDHEN and CDR2 is SYDVKM. CDR3 sequence (DNA): TGTGCCAGCAGGGCCCATGGGACAGGCTACAATGAGCAGTTCTTC. Protein product: CASRAHGTGYNEQFF.

Regarding this clonotype: A much bigger clone sits one base away, suggesting this may be a read error. This chain connects TRBV7-2 to TRBJ2-7; 11 nucleotides agree with TRBD2. The CDR3 totals 16 residues. CDR1 is SGHTA, CDR2 FQGNSA, per germline. The CDR3 DNA is TGTGTCAGCAGTCTGAACACCGGGACTAGCGGCTCAAAGCAGTACTTC. Protein sequence: CVSSLNTGTSGSKQYF.

On this clonotype: A much larger clone differs from this one at a single base, so this may be a read error. V usage is TRBV5-1 and J usage is TRBJ2-2, with D maybe TRBD2 (6 bases). This CDR3 is 17 amino acids long. CDR1 and CDR2 from the germline V gene are SGHRS and YFSETQ. Trimming stripped 1 base from V and 2 bases from J, with 15 bases between. The CDR3 DNA reads TGCGCCAGCAGCTTGAACGTAGTGGGAGGCAACACCGGGGAGCTGTTTTTT. It encodes CASSLNVVGGNTGELFF.

In its sample, this clonotype ranks as medium-sized. The J gene is TRBJ2-2, the V gene TRBV20-1; D might be TRBD1 or TRBD2, each matching 5 bases. CDR1 is DFQATT and CDR2 is SNEGSKA in the germline V gene (reference sequence). This CDR3 has 15 residues. With 5 bases removed from V and 4 bases from J, the gap between germline ends came to 17 bases. CDR3 DNA sequence: TGCAGTGCTCCCATCGGGCCAGGGACCACCGGGGAGCTGTTTTTT. It codes for CSAPIGPGTTGELFF.

In this sample, this clonotype is medium-sized. V usage is TRBV19 and J usage is TRBJ2-5; 11 bases map to TRBD2. In germline, CDR1 is LNHDA, CDR2 SQIVND (reference sequence). The CDR3 runs to 15 residues. V lost 3 bases, J lost 2 bases, and 2 bases stayed unmatched. CDR3 in amino acids: CASSIGTSGQETQYF. DNA for the CDR3: TGTGCCAGTAGTATCGGGACTAGCGGACAAGAGACCCAGTACTTC.

Sample share makes this clonotype medium-sized. The rearrangement joins TRBV11-2 to TRBJ1-1; TRBD1 is a possible D gene (5 bases). The ends were cut back, 5 bases at V and 5 bases at J, with 12 bases in the middle. The CDR3 spans 13 residues. Per germline, CDR1 SGHAT and CDR2 FQNNGV. The CDR3 DNA sequence: TGTGCCAGCAGCCGAGGGGAGATGACTGAAGCTTTCTTT. It specifies CASSRGEMTEAFF. The full variable domain, its missing parts supplied by reference TRBV11-2 and TRBJ1-1, is EAGVAQSPRYKIIEKRQSVAFWCNPISGHATLYWYQQILGQGPKLLIQFQNNGVVDDSQLPKDRFSAERLKGVDSTLKIQPAKLEDSAVYLCASSRGEMTEAFFGQGTRLTVV.

By sample share, this clonotype is medium-sized (0.01 to 0.1%). The V call is TRBV20-1, the J call TRBJ2-5, with D maybe TRBD1 (6 bases). CDR3 length: 12 residues. V was pared by 7 bases and J by 4 bases, with 13 bases between. CDR1 and CDR2 (germline): DFQATT, SNEGSKA (reference sequence). CDR3 nucleotides: TGCAGTGGAACAGGGCCTATAGAGACCCAGTACTTC. It specifies CSGTGPIETQYF.

Relative to its sample, this clonotype is medium-sized (0.01 to 0.1%). The genes are TRBV6-1 and TRBJ2-7; a possible D gene is TRBD2 (6 bases). Trimming took 2 bases from V and 4 from J, leaving 15 bases between them. Germline V gene data show CDR1 as MNHNS and CDR2 as SASEGT. The CDR3 runs 15 residues. For the CDR3, the DNA is TGTGCCAGCAGTGAAAGGCGGGGTCTAAGGTACGAGCAGTACTTC. It codes for CASSERRGLRYEQYF.

This clonotype is medium-sized (0.01 to 0.1%) in the sample. This chain connects TRBV7-3 to TRBJ2-1; 8 bases line up with TRBD1. This CDR3 is built from 18 residues. CDR1 SGHTA and CDR2 FQGTGA come from the germline V gene. V gave up 6 bases and J gave up 5 bases; unmatched junction bases: 18. The CDR3 DNA follows: TGTGCCAGCAGTCCGCAGAAAAGCACCGGGACAGGTGACAATGAGCAGTTCTTC. Translated: CASSPQKSTGTGDNEQFF.

This clonotype is deemed medium-sized. The J gene is TRBJ2-2, the V gene TRBV2, with 9 positions matching TRBD2. Germline V CDR1 and CDR2: SNHLY, FYNNEI. The CDR3 length is 17 residues. V gave up 7 bases and J gave up 4 bases; unmatched junction bases: 13. For the CDR3, the DNA is TGTGCCAGCAAGTTTGCAGCGGGAGGTCTAAGCACCGGGGAGCTGTTTTTT. This sequence encodes CASKFAAGGLSTGELFF.

The table lists this clonotype with many counts. The chain combines TRBV11-2 with TRBJ2-5; D is undetermined. The V gene lost 5 bases and the J gene lost 5 bases, with 21 bases spanning the gap. There are 16 residues in the CDR3. Germline lookup yields CDR1 SGHAT and CDR2 FQNNGV. The CDR3 nucleotides read TGTGCCAGCAGCCCCGGAGACTTTCTCCTCTGGGAGACCCAGTACTTC. This encodes CASSPGDFLLWETQYF.

The table lists this clonotype with a few counts. This sequence may be a read error, since a much larger clone differs from it by one base. This rearrangement joins TRBV20-1 to TRBJ1-1; TRBD1 agrees at 7 bases. The germline CDR1 and CDR2 sequences are DFQATT and SNEGSKA (reference sequence). CDR3 length: 11 amino acids. The J segment lost 7 bases and the V segment lost 8 bases, leaving 7 bases of the junction unmatched. CDR3 loop: CSTDRVGEAFF. CDR3 in DNA: TGCAGTACTGACAGGGTGGGTGAAGCTTTCTTT.

This clonotype was recorded at least ten times. J is TRBJ2-3 and V is TRBV18; the D gene is possibly TRBD2 (6 bases). The V and J ends lost 4 bases and 4 bases respectively, with 12 bases between them. Germline lookup yields CDR1 KGHSH and CDR2 LQKENI. The CDR3 is 14 residues long. The CDR3 region has the DNA TGTGCCAGCTCACGGGGACTGAGAGCAGATACGCAGTATTTT. As protein: CASSRGLRADTQYF. Together with reference TRBV18 and TRBJ2-3, the CDR3 gives the full variable domain: NAGVMQNPRHLVRRRGQEARLRCSPMKGHSHVYWYRQLPEEGLKFMVYLQKENIIDESGMPKERFSAEFPKEGPSILRIQQVVRGDSAAYFCASSRGLRADTQYFGPGTRLTVL.

This clonotype came up many times. The V call is TRBV5-6, the J call TRBJ1-2; maybe TRBD1 (6 bases). CDR1 and CDR2 (germline): SGHDT, YYEEEE. The CDR3 loop spans 13 amino acids. V gave up 3 bases and J gave up 4 bases, with 10 bases separating them. The CDR3 DNA follows: TGTGCCAGCAGCTCCGGACAGTTCTATGGCTACACCTTC. This translates into CASSSGQFYGYTF. The whole variable domain, filled in from reference TRBV5-6 and TRBJ1-2, reads DAGVTQSPTHLIKTRGQQVTLRCSPKSGHDTVSWYQQALGQGPQFIFQYYEEEERQRGNFPDRFSGHQFPNYSSELNVNALLLGDSALYLCASSSGQFYGYTFGSGTRLTVV.

The table lists this clonotype with many counts. V usage is TRBV30 and J usage is TRBJ1-2; no definite D call. The germline V gene has CDR1 GTSNPN and CDR2 SVGIG (reference sequence). Trimming left V 0 bases short and J 4 bases short, with 6 bases between. This CDR3 spans 12 amino acids. CDR3 coding DNA: TGTGCCTGGAGTGTCGGAGCCTATGGCTACACCTTC. Amino acids: CAWSVGAYGYTF.

This clonotype occurred a few times. V is TRBV19 and J is TRBJ1-5; TRBD1 agrees at 11 bases. The CDR3 length is 15 residues. Germline V gives CDR1 LNHDA, CDR2 SQIVND (reference sequence). V was clipped by 3 bases and J by 6 bases; unmatched bases: 4. CDR3 protein: CASSIPGQGGQPQHF. The CDR3 DNA reads as TGTGCCAGTAGTATTCCGGGACAGGGGGGTCAGCCCCAGCATTTT.

This clonotype is classed as medium-sized. CDR3 protein: CASSLGQGGDEQYF. CDR3 in DNA: TGTGCCAGCAGTTTGGGACAGGGTGGGGACGAGCAGTACTTC. J is TRBJ2-7 and V is TRBV28; 9 positions match TRBD1. Germline CDR1 is MDHEN and CDR2 is SYDVKM. The CDR3 totals 14 residues. The V segment lost 3 bases and the J segment 5 bases; nucleotides outside the gene matches: 5.

This clonotype was detected many times. The CDR3 sequence: CASSSFSGTYNEQFF. As DNA, the CDR3 is TGTGCCAGCAGTTCTTTTAGCGGGACTTACAATGAGCAGTTCTTC. V and J are TRBV28 and TRBJ2-1, with 8 bases lining up with TRBD2. V was pared by 4 bases and J by 4 bases, with 6 bases of the junction left unmatched. The germline V gene has CDR1 MDHEN and CDR2 SYDVKM. The length of the CDR3 is 15 residues.

This clonotype was recorded once. This may stem from a read error, because a much larger clone lies one nucleotide away. This chain joins TRBV12-3 or TRBV12-4 and TRBJ1-5; TRBD1 is a possible D gene (5 bases). Trimming pared 10 bases from V and 5 bases from J, leaving 18 bases between. CDR3 size: 14 residues. The CDR3: CANKLGGADQPQHF. The CDR3 DNA is TGTGCCAACAAACTGGGTGGGGCCGATCAGCCCCAGCATTTT.

In its sample, this clonotype was seen many times. V usage is TRBV6-1 and J usage is TRBJ2-2; D is possibly TRBD1 or TRBD2 (6 bases each). CDR1 MNHNS and CDR2 SASEGT come from the germline V gene. V lost 7 bases and J lost 0, with 15 bases in between. CDR3 length: 16 amino acids. The DNA of the CDR3 is TGTGCCAGCATCCCGATGGAGGGGGCGAACACCGGGGAGCTGTTTTTT. Translating gives CASIPMEGANTGELFF.